The clone carrying this TCR beta chain was counted between two and nine times. These data originate in a study of blood T cell repertoires in COVID-19. At the level of the study: Researchers got acute and convalescent COVID-19 samples from the United States, Italy and Spain. PBMCs, B-cell-depleted T cells, or T cells provided the cDNA or gDNA that made up the material.

Per the original data handling: It was from reference gene primer amplification that nucleated cell counts were estimated. Profiled with immunoSEQ multiplex PCR; TCRdb holds only in-frame clones, not every one. V, J and clone size reflect that table, while D and trimming were determined from the DNA. The data hold 85,000 to 130,000 clones, with 75% to 90% observed a single time. The origin of this receptor is a man between 60 and 70 years old with acute or convalescent COVID-19. Specimen: peripheral blood.

CDR3 DNA: TGTGCCAGCAGTGTTTGGCAGTTCACAGATACGCAGTATTTT. Translation: CASSVWQFTDTQYF. This sequence joins TRBV2 and TRBJ2-3, with unresolved D. Trimming cost V 4 bases and J 2 bases, with 10 bases left between them. CDR3 length: 14 residues. Germline CDR1 is SNHLY and CDR2 is FYNNEI.